A selection of T cell receptor beta chains follows, all from one sample in a study of tumor-infiltrating lymphocytes in localized non-small cell lung cancer. Clones were read by immunoSEQ multiplex PCR, and TCRdb kept only the in-frame ones, dropping some. Altogether approximately 1,400 clones are present, 85% being singletons, with the ten largest covering roughly 7%. Sequences were obtained from lung tumor tissue. All receptors come from a human donor with non-small cell lung cancer. Each CDR3 is given with its conserved first and last residue. D genes are given only for firm matches. Rows may omit the clone size; those that give it use once, few, many or a size class.

j_call | d_call | v_call | clone_size | cdr3_nt | cdr3_aa
TRBJ2-1 | - | TRBV10-3 | once | TGTGCCATCAACACCCGGGACCGGATGTTCTTC | CAINTRDRMFF
TRBJ2-7 | TRBD2 | TRBV7-2 | - | TGTGCCAGCAGCTTAGCGTCTAGCGGGGGCCTATTCTACGAGCAGTACTTC | CASSLASSGGLFYEQYF
TRBJ2-1 | TRBD2 | TRBV27 | - | TGTGCCACCCTTAGACTAGCGGGGATCTACAATGAGCAGTTCTTC | CATLRLAGIYNEQFF
TRBJ1-2 | - | TRBV5-6 | few | TGTGCCAGCAGCTTGGCTCCAGTTTATGGCTACACCTTC | CASSLAPVYGYTF
TRBJ1-2 | - | TRBV7-3 | - | TGTGCCAGCAGCCGACTCCTGGCAGAGGCTAACTATGGCTACACCTTC | CASSRLLAEANYGYTF
TRBJ2-7 | TRBD2 | TRBV4-2 | - | TGTGCCAGCAGCTCAACGACTAGCGGGGGGGCCTCCTACGAGCAGTACTTC | CASSSTTSGGASYEQYF
TRBJ2-1 | - | TRBV9 | - | TGTGCCAGCAGCGTAGGGGGTGGGGACGGAGAGCAGTTCTTC | CASSVGGGDGEQFF
TRBJ2-3 | TRBD2 | TRBV5-5 | - | TGTGCCAGCAGCTCAGCGGGGGCCCTGAGGGATACGCAGTATTTT | CASSSAGALRDTQYF
TRBJ1-6 | TRBD1 | TRBV25-1 | - | TGTGCCAGCAGTGGGGGGACAGGGGTAAACTCACCCCTCCACTTT | CASSGGTGVNSPLHF
TRBJ1-1 | - | TRBV19 | - | TGTGCCAGTAATCAGAGGCAGGGATTGGGAGCTTTCTTT | CASNQRQGLGAFF
TRBJ1-5 | - | TRBV30 | - | TGTGCCTGGAGAGGGACCGCTCTTCACAATCAGCCCCAGCATTTT | CAWRGTALHNQPQHF